Sequencing of this TCR beta chain was carried out in a study of technical replicates of blood from several donors. Method: immunoSEQ multiplex PCR; TCRdb's copy keeps in-frame clones and lacks some. Of about 100,000 clones in the sample, 85% to 95% were seen once. Sequencing used T cells isolated from PBMCs. The receptor was isolated from a human donor in good health.

This chain's CDR3 is CASGHGSTFTDTQYF. The CDR3 DNA is TGTGCTAGTGGTCACGGGAGTACATTCACAGATACGCAGTATTTT. The V and J genes are TRBV12-5 and TRBJ2-3; D possibly corresponds to TRBD2 (6 bases). V was cut by 5 bases and J by 2 bases, with 14 bases left in between. The CDR3 covers 15 residues. Looked up from germline, CDR1 is LGHNT and CDR2 is FRNRAP.